Below, 16 T cell receptor beta chains from the same sample are listed, as sequenced in a study of blood T cell repertoires in COVID-19. Repertoires were generated with immunoSEQ multiplex PCR, while TCRdb's copy carries only in-frame clones and drops some. The table has around 140,000 clones, about nine tenths seen once; the top ten hold about 2.5%. Sequenced: peripheral blood. These receptors were taken from a man aged 45-60 years with active COVID-19.

The chain couples TRBV27 to TRBJ1-6; tentative D call: TRBD1 (5 bases). CDR3 length equals 13 residues. Germline loops: CDR1 MNHEY, CDR2 SMNVEV (reference sequence). V was clipped by 4 bases and J by 7 bases, with 8 bases between them. The CDR3 loop reads CASSSQGNSPLHF. For the CDR3, the DNA is TGTGCCAGCAGTTCGCAGGGAAATTCACCCCTCCACTTT.

The chain combines TRBV3-1 (or the pseudogene TRBV3-2) with TRBJ1-3; D unclear. Germline assignment: CDR1 LGHDT and CDR2 YNNKEL (reference sequence). Trimming took 2 bases from V and 1 from J, leaving 12 bases between them. CDR3 size: 16 residues. Here the CDR3 reads CASSQNSVGSGNTIYF. The CDR3 nucleotides are TGTGCCAGCAGCCAAAACTCCGTCGGGTCTGGAAACACCATATATTTT.

This clone was picked up one time. The chain links TRBV5-6 to TRBJ2-7; 7 bases align to TRBD1. This CDR3 has 14 residues. V lost 0 bases to trimming and J lost 2 bases; unmatched junction nucleotides: 2. Germline V gene sequence: CDR1 SGHDT, CDR2 YYEEEE. CDR3 in DNA: TGTGCCAGCAGCTTGGGAACAGGGGCCTACGAGCAGTACTTC. Its protein product is CASSLGTGAYEQYF. The variable domain in full, with the rest retrieved from reference TRBV5-6 and TRBJ2-7, is DAGVTQSPTHLIKTRGQQVTLRCSPKSGHDTVSWYQQALGQGPQFIFQYYEEEERQRGNFPDRFSGHQFPNYSSELNVNALLLGDSALYLCASSLGTGAYEQYFGPGTRLTVT.

This clone was observed a single time. The chain combines TRBV19 with TRBJ2-6; D is perhaps TRBD2 (6 bases). Trimming pared 4 bases from V and 2 bases from J, leaving 12 bases between. The CDR3 spans 16 residues. In germline, CDR1 is LNHDA, CDR2 SQIVND (reference sequence). CDR3 loop: CASSRPSGAGANVLTF. CDR3 DNA: TGTGCCAGTAGTAGGCCCTCGGGGGCTGGGGCCAACGTCCTGACTTTC.

This chain connects TRBV6-5 to TRBJ2-5, with no clear D. The germline V and J ends were trimmed by 5 bases and 5 bases, with 15 bases remaining between them. Germline V gene sequence: CDR1 MNHEY, CDR2 SVGAGI. The CDR3 consists of 14 residues. CDR3 sequence (DNA): TGTGCCAGCAGTCCCCCTTACTCGGAGGAGACCCAGTACTTC. Amino acid sequence: CASSPPYSEETQYF.

CDR3 nucleotide sequence: TGTGCCAGCAGCCACGGTCGGAGCGGGGGGAGTGAGCAGTTCTTC. Amino acid sequence: CASSHGRSGGSEQFF. This chain uses TRBV3-1 (or the pseudogene TRBV3-2) with TRBJ2-1; 9 bases are shared with TRBD2. Germline lookup yields CDR1 LGHDT and CDR2 YNNKEL (reference sequence). CDR3 length: 15 amino acids. V dropped 3 bases and J dropped 9; count of bases not matched to a gene: 9.

The CDR3 sequence is CASSQAGQGLYGYTF. The CDR3 bases are TGCGCCAGCAGCCAAGCGGGACAGGGACTCTATGGCTACACCTTC. The chain combines TRBV4-1 with TRBJ1-2, with 9 nucleotides matching TRBD1. V shed 1 base, J shed 4 bases, and the junction held 4 bases outside the gene matches. CDR1 and CDR2 (germline): MGHRA, YSYEKL. The CDR3 has 15 amino acids.

The CDR3 protein is CASSPTLSGGSYEQYF. The CDR3, as DNA: TGTGCCAGCAGCCCGACCTTGAGCGGGGGTTCCTACGAGCAGTACTTC. The rearrangement links TRBV3-1 (or the pseudogene TRBV3-2) to TRBJ2-7, with 8 bases fitting TRBD2. Germline loops: CDR1 LGHDT, CDR2 YNNKEL (reference sequence). J lost 1 base, V lost 4 bases, and 9 bases had no gene match. This CDR3 is 16 amino acids long.

The chain has TRBV19 and TRBJ2-1; D might be TRBD2 (5 bases). Trimming removed 10 bases at V and 8 bases at J, with 18 bases between. The CDR3 spans 13 residues. Germline CDR1 and CDR2: LNHDA and SQIVND (reference sequence). The CDR3 sequence is CAISDLRGDEQFF. In nucleotides, the CDR3 is TGTGCCATAAGCGACCTCCGGGGTGATGAGCAGTTCTTC.

This chain connects TRBV4-1 to TRBJ1-2; TRBD1 agrees at 9 bases. With V trimmed by 2 bases and J by 3 bases, 7 bases remained unmatched. CDR1 is MGHRA and CDR2 is YSYEKL in the germline V gene. The CDR3 runs 16 residues. Here the CDR3 DNA reads TGCGCCAGCAGCCAACCCACAGGGGGCGCCTACTATGGCTACACCTTC. Amino acids: CASSQPTGGAYYGYTF.

The chain joins TRBV7-9 to TRBJ1-1; TRBD1 matches at 9 bases. J lost 6 bases, V lost 1 base, and 9 bases had no gene match. The germline V gene encodes CDR1 SEHNR and CDR2 FQNEAQ (reference sequence). The CDR3 is 16 amino acids. CDR3 loop: CASSLGEQGARAEAFF. In DNA, the CDR3 is TGTGCCAGCAGCTTAGGGGAACAGGGGGCAAGAGCTGAAGCTTTCTTT.

The chain links TRBV5-4 to TRBJ2-6, with a weak D call TRBD2 (5 bases). V gave up 4 bases and J gave up 2 bases, with 13 bases separating them. In germline, CDR1 is SGHNT, CDR2 YYREEE (reference sequence). The CDR3 is 16 residues long. CDR3 in DNA: TGTGCCAGCAGCCCTCCACAGAGGGCTGGGGCCAACGTCCTGACTTTC. This sequence encodes CASSPPQRAGANVLTF.

The chain uses TRBV9 and TRBJ1-1; 7 nucleotides agree with TRBD1. Germline trimming cut 0 bases from V and 5 bases from J; bases unmatched to any gene: 7. Germline V CDR1 and CDR2: SGDLS, YYNGEE. The CDR3 totals 15 residues. The CDR3 reads CASSVGNRGGTEAFF. Here the CDR3 DNA reads TGTGCCAGCAGCGTAGGGAACAGGGGAGGTACTGAAGCTTTCTTT.

In its sample, this clone was seen a few times. The chain uses TRBV6-2 or TRBV6-3 and TRBJ1-4; D perhaps matches TRBD1 (6 bases). Deletions cut 6 bases from V and 8 bases from J, with 19 bases between. The CDR3 contains 15 residues. Germline CDR1 reads MNHEY; CDR2 reads SVGEGT. Here the CDR3 DNA reads TGTGCCAGCAGCTCCGGACAGCCGGGGGGCGAAAAACTGTTTTTT. It encodes CASSSGQPGGEKLFF.

The genes are TRBV12-3 or TRBV12-4 and TRBJ1-2; D uncertain. V shed 3 bases and J shed 8 bases, with 7 bases lying between them. This CDR3 is 11 amino acids long. The CDR3 DNA reads as TGTGCCAGCAGTTTGAGGGTGGGCTACACCTTC. Its protein is CASSLRVGYTF.

This clone was picked up a small number of times. The CDR3 loop reads CATPTGGEYGYTF. CDR3 coding DNA: TGCGCCACCCCGACAGGGGGAGAATATGGCTACACCTTC. V gene TRBV10-1 combines with J gene TRBJ1-2, with 9 bases matching TRBD1. V gave up 10 bases and J gave up 5 bases; unmatched junction bases: 8. The CDR3 covers 13 residues. In germline, CDR1 is WNHNN, CDR2 SYGVQD (reference sequence).